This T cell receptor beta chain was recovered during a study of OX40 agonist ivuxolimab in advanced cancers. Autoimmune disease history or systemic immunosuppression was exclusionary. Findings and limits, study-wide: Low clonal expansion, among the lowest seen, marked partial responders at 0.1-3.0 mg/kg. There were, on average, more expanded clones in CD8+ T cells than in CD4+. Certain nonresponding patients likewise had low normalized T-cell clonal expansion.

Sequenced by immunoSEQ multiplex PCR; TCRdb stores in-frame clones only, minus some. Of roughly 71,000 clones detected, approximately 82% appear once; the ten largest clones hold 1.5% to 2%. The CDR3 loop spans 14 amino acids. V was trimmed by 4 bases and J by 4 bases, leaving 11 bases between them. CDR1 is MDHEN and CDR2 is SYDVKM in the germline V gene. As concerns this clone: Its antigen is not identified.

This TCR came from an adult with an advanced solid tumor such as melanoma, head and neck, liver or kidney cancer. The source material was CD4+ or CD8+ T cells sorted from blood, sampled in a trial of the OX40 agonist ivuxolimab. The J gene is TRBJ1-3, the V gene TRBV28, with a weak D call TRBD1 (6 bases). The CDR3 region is CASSSGGAGNTIYF. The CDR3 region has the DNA TGTGCCAGCAGTTCTGGGGGCGCCGGAAACACCATATATTTT.